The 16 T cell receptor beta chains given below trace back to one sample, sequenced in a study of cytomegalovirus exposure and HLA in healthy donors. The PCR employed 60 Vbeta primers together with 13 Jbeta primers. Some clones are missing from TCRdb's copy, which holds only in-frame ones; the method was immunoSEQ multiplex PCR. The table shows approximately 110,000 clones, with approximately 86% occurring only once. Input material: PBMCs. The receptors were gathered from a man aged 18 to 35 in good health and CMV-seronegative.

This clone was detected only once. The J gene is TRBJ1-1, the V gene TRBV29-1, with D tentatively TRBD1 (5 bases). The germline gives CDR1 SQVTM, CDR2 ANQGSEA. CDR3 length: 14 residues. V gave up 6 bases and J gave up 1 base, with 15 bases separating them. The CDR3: CSVLGGAGNTEAFF. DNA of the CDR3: TGCAGCGTCTTGGGAGGGGCGGGGAACACTGAAGCTTTCTTT.

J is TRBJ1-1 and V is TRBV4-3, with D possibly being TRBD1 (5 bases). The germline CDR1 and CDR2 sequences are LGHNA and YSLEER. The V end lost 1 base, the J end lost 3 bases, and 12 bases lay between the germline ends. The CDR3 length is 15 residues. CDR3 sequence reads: CASSQVRGGDTEAFF. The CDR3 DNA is TGCGCCAGCAGCCAAGTCCGCGGGGGGGACACTGAAGCTTTCTTT.

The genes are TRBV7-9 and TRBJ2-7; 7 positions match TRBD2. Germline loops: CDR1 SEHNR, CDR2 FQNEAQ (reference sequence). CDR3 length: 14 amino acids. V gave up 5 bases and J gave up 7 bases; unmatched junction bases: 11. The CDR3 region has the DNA TGTGCCAGCAGCCCTGCCGGGGGGTTGGGGGAGCAGTACTTC. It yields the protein CASSPAGGLGEQYF.

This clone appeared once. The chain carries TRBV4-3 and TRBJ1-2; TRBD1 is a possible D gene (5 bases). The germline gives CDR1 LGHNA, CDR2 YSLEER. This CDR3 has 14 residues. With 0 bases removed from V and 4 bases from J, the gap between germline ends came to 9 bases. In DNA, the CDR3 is TGCGCCAGCAGCCAAGACAGGGTTGGCTATGGCTACACCTTC. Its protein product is CASSQDRVGYGYTF.

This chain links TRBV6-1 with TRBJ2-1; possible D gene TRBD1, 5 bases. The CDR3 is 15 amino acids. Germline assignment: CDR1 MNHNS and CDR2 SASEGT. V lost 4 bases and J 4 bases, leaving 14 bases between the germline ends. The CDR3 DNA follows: TGTGCCAGCAGTGGCCTCGGCAGGGTGTACAATGAGCAGTTCTTC. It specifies CASSGLGRVYNEQFF.

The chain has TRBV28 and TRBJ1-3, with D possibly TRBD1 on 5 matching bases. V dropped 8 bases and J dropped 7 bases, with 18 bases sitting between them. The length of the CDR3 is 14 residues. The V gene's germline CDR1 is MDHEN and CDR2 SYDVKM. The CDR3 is CASQSLGQDNTIYF. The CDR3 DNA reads TGTGCCAGCCAAAGCCTTGGACAAGACAACACCATATATTTT. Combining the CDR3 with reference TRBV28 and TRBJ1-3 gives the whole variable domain DVKVTQSSRYLVKRTGEKVFLECVQDMDHENMFWYRQDPGLGLRLIYFSYDVKMKEKGDIPEGYSVSREKKERFSLILESASTNQTSMYLCASQSLGQDNTIYFGEGSWLTVV.

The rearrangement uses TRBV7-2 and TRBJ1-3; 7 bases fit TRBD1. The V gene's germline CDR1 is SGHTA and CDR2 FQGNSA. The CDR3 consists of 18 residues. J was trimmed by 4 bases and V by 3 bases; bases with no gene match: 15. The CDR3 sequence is CASSLRIIREGGGNTIYF. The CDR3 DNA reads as TGTGCCAGCAGCTTGAGAATAATTCGCGAAGGGGGCGGAAACACCATATATTTT.

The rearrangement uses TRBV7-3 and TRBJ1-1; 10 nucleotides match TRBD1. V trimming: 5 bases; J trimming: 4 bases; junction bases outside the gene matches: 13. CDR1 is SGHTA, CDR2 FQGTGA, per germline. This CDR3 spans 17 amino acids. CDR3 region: CASSLVPGQGPGTEAFF. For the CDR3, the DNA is TGTGCCAGCAGCCTCGTCCCGGGACAGGGGCCCGGCACTGAAGCTTTCTTT.

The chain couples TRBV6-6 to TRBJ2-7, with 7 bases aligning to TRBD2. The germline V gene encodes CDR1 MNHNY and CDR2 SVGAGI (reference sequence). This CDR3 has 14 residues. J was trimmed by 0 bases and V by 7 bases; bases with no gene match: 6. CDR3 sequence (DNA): TGTGCCAGCATGATAGCGGGTCCCTCCTACGAGCAGTACTTC. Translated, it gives CASMIAGPSYEQYF.

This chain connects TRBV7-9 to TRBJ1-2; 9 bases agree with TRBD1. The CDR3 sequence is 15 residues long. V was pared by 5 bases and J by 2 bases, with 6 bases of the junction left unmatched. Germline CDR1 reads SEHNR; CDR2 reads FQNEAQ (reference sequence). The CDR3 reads CASSTGQGLNYGYTF. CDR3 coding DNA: TGTGCCAGCAGCACGGGACAGGGACTCAACTATGGCTACACCTTC.

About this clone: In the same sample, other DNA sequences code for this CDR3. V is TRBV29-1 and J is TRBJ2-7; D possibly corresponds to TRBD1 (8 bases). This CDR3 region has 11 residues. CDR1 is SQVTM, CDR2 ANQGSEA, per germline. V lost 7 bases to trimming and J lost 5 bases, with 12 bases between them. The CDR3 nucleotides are TGCAGCGCTACAGGGGGGGACGAGCAGTACTTC. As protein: CSATGGDEQYF.

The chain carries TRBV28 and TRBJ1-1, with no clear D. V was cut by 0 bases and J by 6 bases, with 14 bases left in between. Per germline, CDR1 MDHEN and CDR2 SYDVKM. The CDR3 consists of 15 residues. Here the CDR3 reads CASSLWGGPGAEAFF. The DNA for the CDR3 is TGTGCCAGCAGTTTATGGGGAGGGCCAGGCGCTGAAGCTTTCTTT.

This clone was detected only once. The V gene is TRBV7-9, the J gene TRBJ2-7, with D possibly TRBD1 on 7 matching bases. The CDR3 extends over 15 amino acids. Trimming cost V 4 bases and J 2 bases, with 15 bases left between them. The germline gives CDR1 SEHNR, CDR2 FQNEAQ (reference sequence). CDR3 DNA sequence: TGTGCCAGCAGCTCATCTCCAGGGGGGACCTACGAGCAGTACTTC. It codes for CASSSSPGGTYEQYF.

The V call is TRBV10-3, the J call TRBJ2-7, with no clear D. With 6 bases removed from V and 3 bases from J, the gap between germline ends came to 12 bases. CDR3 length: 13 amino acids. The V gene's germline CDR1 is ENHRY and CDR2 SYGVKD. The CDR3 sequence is CAISPDNGYEQYF. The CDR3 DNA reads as TGTGCCATCAGCCCCGACAACGGCTACGAGCAGTACTTC.

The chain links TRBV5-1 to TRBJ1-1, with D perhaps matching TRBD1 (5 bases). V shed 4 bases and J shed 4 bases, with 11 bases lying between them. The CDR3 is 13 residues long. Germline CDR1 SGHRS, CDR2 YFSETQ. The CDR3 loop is CASSRREGTEAFF. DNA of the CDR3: TGCGCCAGCAGCCGCAGGGAGGGCACTGAAGCTTTCTTT.

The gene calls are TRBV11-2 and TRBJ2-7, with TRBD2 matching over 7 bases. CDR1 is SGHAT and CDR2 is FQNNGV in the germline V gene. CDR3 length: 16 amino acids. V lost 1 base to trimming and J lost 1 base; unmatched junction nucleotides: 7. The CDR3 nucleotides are TGTGCCAGCAGCTTAGCAGCTAGCGGCGTTTCCTACGAGCAGTACTTC. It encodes CASSLAASGVSYEQYF.